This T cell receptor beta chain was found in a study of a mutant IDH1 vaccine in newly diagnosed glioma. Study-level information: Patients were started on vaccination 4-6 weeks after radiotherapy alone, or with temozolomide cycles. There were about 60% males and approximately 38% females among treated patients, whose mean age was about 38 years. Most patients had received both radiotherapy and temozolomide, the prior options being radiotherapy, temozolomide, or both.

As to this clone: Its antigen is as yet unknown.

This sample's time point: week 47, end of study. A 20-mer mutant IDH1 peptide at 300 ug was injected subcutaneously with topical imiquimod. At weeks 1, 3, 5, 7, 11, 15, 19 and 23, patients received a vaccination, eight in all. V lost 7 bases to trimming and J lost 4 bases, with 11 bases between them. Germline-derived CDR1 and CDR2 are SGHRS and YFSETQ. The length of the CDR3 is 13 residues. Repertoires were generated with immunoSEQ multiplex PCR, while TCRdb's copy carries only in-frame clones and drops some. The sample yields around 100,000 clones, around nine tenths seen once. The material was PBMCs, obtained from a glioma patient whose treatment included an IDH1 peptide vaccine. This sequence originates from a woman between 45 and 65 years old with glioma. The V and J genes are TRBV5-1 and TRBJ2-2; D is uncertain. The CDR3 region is CASVELGTGELFF. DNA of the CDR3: TGCGCCAGCGTAGAGTTAGGCACCGGGGAGCTGTTTTTT.